This T cell receptor beta chain emerged from a study of T cells in Graves' hyperthyroidism and ophthalmopathy. Study-wide points: Blood also showed most of the thyroid clonotypes that were expanded above 0.001. Ophthalmopathy was told apart from stable hyperthyroidism by a 13 V-J model.

CDR1 is SGDLS, CDR2 YYNGEE, per germline. J gave up 0 bases and V 0 bases, and 13 bases lay outside the gene matches. The length of the CDR3 is 19 residues. RNA transcripts gave rise to amplified TCR beta CDR3 regions. HTBI primers drove first-round RT-PCR of the TCR CDR3. TCRdb re-derived calls from the multiplex PCR reads in MiXCR, one entry per CDR3 protein. Of under 300,000 distinct CDR3 sequences detected, about an eighth appear once; the ten largest clones hold 6.5% to 10%. Concerning this clonotype itself: Its specificity is not known.

Lactation, pregnancy, other autoimmune disease or uncontrolled infection excluded patients. The diagnoses drew upon clinical symptoms, serum thyroxine and TRAb, thyroid ultrasound and orbital computed tomography. The sequencing sample was made of blood. This TCR came from a woman under 40 with Graves' hyperthyroidism that later progressed to Graves' ophthalmopathy. The V call is TRBV9, the J call TRBJ2-7; 9 positions agree with TRBD2. The CDR3 is CASSVVSGRRRASSYEQYF. The CDR3 bases are TGTGCCAGCAGCGTAGTTAGCGGGAGAAGGCGGGCTTCCTCCTACGAGCAGTACTTC. Combining the CDR3 with reference TRBV9 and TRBJ2-7 gives the whole variable domain DSGVTQTPKHLITATGQRVTLRCSPRSGDLSVYWYQQSLDQGLQFLIQYYNGEERAKGNILERFSAQQFPDLHSELNLSSLELGDSALYFCASSVVSGRRRASSYEQYFGPGTRLTVT.